The following is a T cell receptor beta chain sequence with its context. Its cognate antigen has yet to be identified. Read data end 3 residues before the CDR3 end; the end is taken from the germline J gene. Every participant had a single incident cervical HPV16 infection, and women with prevalent HPV16 infections were excluded. Cervical HPV DNA was detected with MY09/MY11 PCR, and genotyping was done with dot-blot hybridization. Approximately 15 mL of heparinized blood was centrifuged, after which the buffy coat was aliquoted, frozen at -30 degrees C, and then stored at -80 degrees C. QIAGEN kits were used to extract genomic DNA from the buffy coat specimens. At the junction V is shortened by 1 base and J by 2 bases, with 9 bases in between. The germline V gene sets CDR1 to SQVTM and CDR2 to ANQGSEA. The CDR3, cysteine through phenylalanine, is 14 amino acids long. Sequencing covers 33 bases of the CDR3, shown here with the frame starting at base 1.

The sample comes from a study of T cells in women clearing cervical HPV infection (dated by TCRdb to the late 2010s). In terms of the full investigation: The cases were some 25 women with histologically confirmed HPV16-related CIN3 or worse, and 2 of these cases were invasive cancers. The controls were around 26 women whose single incident HPV16 infection cleared within 12 months with no development of precancer or cancer. Case blood was taken at the visit when the lesion was first identified, whereas control blood was taken when infection was no longer detected. Among cases, blood sampling came a median of almost 150 days after lesion detection, with an interquartile range of about 90 to 220 days. Since only a few of the women had HLA typing available, the possibility that HLA type was acting as a confounder could not be ruled out. Nested within Costa Rica's Guanacaste HPV Natural History Study, an exploratory proof-of-principle case-control study compared TCR repertoires across cervical HPV16 outcomes. Cases and controls were matched on age within five years and on year of sample collection. Median age was 34 years in cases versus approximately 37 in controls, and baseline characteristics did not differ significantly. The parent cohort enrolled around 9,800 women aged 18 or older in Guanacaste, Costa Rica, during about 1993 to 1994 and followed them for approximately seven years. Five blinded duplicates per group were added as quality controls, so that about 60 samples were obtained: some 50 participants and some 10 replicates. Overall study outcomes, separate from this receptor: Whether associations preceded infection or resulted from infection could not be shown with the cross-sectional design, and effector/memory subsets and HPV-specific T cells were not isolated. Lower TRBV6-7 relative abundance was observed in cases than in controls (approximately 0.1% versus 0.16%; Bonferroni P = 0.0008). By combining richness with V gene abundances, random forest classifiers separated cases from controls with an estimated AUC of around 0.85. TCR repertoire richness was significantly higher in CIN3+ cases than in controls across sequencing depths, while evenness did not differ. Because the number of T cells in each sample was unknown, differences in richness could reflect differing T-cell content rather than repertoire biology.

Using the immunoSEQ assay, multiplex PCR amplified TCR beta CDR3 regions from an average of around 1.2 ug of genomic DNA per sample. Primer bias was corrected in the assay by using a complete synthetic TCR repertoire to establish an amplification baseline. The amplicons were sequenced using the Illumina platform. Turning to the authors' computational methods: Sequence errors were corrected by clustering with frequency ratios and a modified nearest-neighbor algorithm, and the sequences were then analyzed in the immunoSEQ Analyzer using IMGT gene definitions. At each rarefaction depth, TCR richness and evenness were averaged over 20 rarefaction repeats, and samples with fewer sequences than the depth were excluded. Relative abundances of V, D and J genes were compared between groups using Wilcoxon rank sum tests, with FDR correction applied. In the blinded duplicates, the intraclass correlation was around 96% for TCR richness and averaged around 80% across around 66 gene segments. The immuneACCESS repertoire file appears here via TCRdb, limited to in-frame rearrangements. These files lack a portion of the clones; in checked studies, under half of the deficit traces to unresolved V genes, and the cause of the others is not known. Clone size and V and J calls were adopted from that table, with D and trimming inferred from the DNA. The sample's table lists a count of 49,000 or so clones. The leading ten clones occupy less than 40% of the sample.

The rearrangement joined TRBV29-1 to TRBJ1-3; TRBD1 could be the D gene, as 6 bases match. Sequencing input: blood buffy coat. This sequence was found in a woman aged 18 to 75 with a cervical HPV16 infection that either progressed to CIN3+ or cleared (not recorded which). The CDR3: CSVEGYRAGNTIYF. Partial CDR3 DNA: TGCAGCGTTGAAGGGTACAGGGCTGGAAACACC.